This TCR beta chain derives from a study of blood T cell repertoires in COVID-19. The wider study: Acute and convalescent COVID-19 specimens originated in the United States, Italy and Spain. Sample material is recorded as cDNA or gDNA derived from T cells, B-cell-depleted T cells, or PBMCs.

Original methodology: Estimates of nucleated cell counts were drawn from the amplification of reference gene primers. Clones were sequenced by immunoSEQ multiplex PCR, and TCRdb holds only the in-frame ones, with some missing. V and J calls and clone size are as listed in that table; D and trimming were resolved from the DNA. The sample holds some 93,000 clones, roughly 77% seen once. Per germline, CDR1 SGHRS and CDR2 YFSETQ. The CDR3 extends over 17 amino acids. V gave up 5 bases and J gave up 2 bases; unmatched junction bases: 7. This chain joins TRBV5-1 and TRBJ2-2; 12 nucleotides match TRBD1. Source material: peripheral blood. The TCR was taken from a human donor in a cohort sampled during active COVID-19. The CDR3 DNA is TGCGCCAGCAGTACCCGGGACAGGGGGCTTAACACCGGGGAGCTGTTTTTT. It specifies CASSTRDRGLNTGELFF.